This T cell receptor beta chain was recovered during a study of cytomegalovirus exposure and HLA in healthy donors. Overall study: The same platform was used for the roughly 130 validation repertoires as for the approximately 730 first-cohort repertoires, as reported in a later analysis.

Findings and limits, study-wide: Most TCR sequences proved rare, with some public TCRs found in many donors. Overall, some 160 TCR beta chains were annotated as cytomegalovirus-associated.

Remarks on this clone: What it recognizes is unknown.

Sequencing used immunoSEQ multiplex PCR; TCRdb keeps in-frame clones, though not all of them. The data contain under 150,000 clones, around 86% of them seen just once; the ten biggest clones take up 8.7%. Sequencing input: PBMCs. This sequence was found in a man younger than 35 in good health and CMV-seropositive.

CDR3 DNA sequence: TGTGCCAGCAGCGTAGGGGACTGGACTGAAGCTTTCTTT. Its protein product is CASSVGDWTEAFF. The J gene is TRBJ1-1, the V gene TRBV9; D is perhaps TRBD1 (5 bases). From germline, CDR1 is SGDLS and CDR2 YYNGEE. Trimming removed 0 bases at V and 5 bases at J, with 8 bases between. This CDR3 region has 13 residues.